This T cell receptor beta chain stems from a study of T cells in women clearing cervical HPV infection. Study overall: Case blood was drawn when the lesion was first found; control blood after infection became undetectable.

A word on this clone: Read coverage stops 3 residues before the CDR3 terminus; the germline J gene supplies the remainder.

After removal of 0 bases from V and 0 bases from J, the junction contained 3 bases not matched to a gene. Germline CDR1 is SGHRS and CDR2 is YFSETQ. CDR3 length: 16 residues. TCRdb's table, derived via immunoSEQ multiplex PCR, lists solely in-frame clones and lacks some. This repertoire includes tens of thousands of clones. The sequenced sample consisted of blood buffy coat. The chain employs TRBV5-1 and TRBJ1-5; 7 bases are a match to TRBD1. The sequence was collected from a woman between 18 and 70 years old with a cervical HPV16 infection that either progressed to CIN3+ or cleared (not recorded which). Here the CDR3 reads CASSLEGGYSNQPQHF. The CDR3 DNA, read in part, is TGCGCCAGCAGCTTGGAAGGGGGCTATAGCAATCAGCCC.